This record looks at one T cell receptor (beta chain) sequence and its context. What it recognizes is unknown. The CDR3 has 17 amino acids. V was clipped by 2 bases and J by 0 bases, with 16 bases between them. Per the germline V gene, CDR1 is MDHEN and CDR2 is SYDVKM. The data stem from a study of shared clonotypes between healthy human individuals. Study-wide findings and caveats: Blood alone was sampled, and tissue repertoires likely differ. The diversity represented, both genetic and in exposure history, was limited by few donors.

Deep-level running was used for the assay. In the original processing: ImmunoSEQ only sent back junction sequences with no quality scores, so filtering was done differently. TCRdb's table, derived via immunoSEQ multiplex PCR, lists solely in-frame clones and lacks some. That table supplies the V and J calls and clone size; D and trimming were determined from the DNA. This table has hundreds of thousands of clones, roughly 79% appearing once. The source of this sequence is a woman in her thirties or forties in good health. Some clones in this sample may be carry-over from other donors' samples. The chain carries TRBV28 and TRBJ1-2; no reliable D call. The sequencing input was PBMCs. DNA for the CDR3: TGTGCCAGCAGTTTAGCTAGGTCACCTGCTACTAACTATGGCTACACCTTC. Translation gives CASSLARSPATNYGYTF.